This record looks at one T cell receptor beta chain sequence and its context. The antigen is not known. The data were produced by immunoSEQ multiplex PCR, yet TCRdb's version contains in-frame clones alone and is incomplete. The sample has around 150,000 clones, roughly 90% seen once. This sample is drawn from a study of T cell responses to AZD1222 COVID-19 vaccine. Study-wide results and caveats: Vaccine-associated CD4 TCRs ranged over spike, dominating at 160-218 and 743-854. The peak T cell response came first, and repertoires were sampled only after it.

The sequence came from an adult who received the AZD1222 COVID-19 vaccine. This specimen was peripheral blood, taken 28 days after the second AZD1222 dose.

Written as DNA, the CDR3 is TGTGCCAGCAGTTACGGGTCAGGGTCTGAACACTACGAGCAGTACTTC. Protein: CASSYGSGSEHYEQYF. The chain links TRBV6-5 to TRBJ2-7, with D possibly being TRBD1 (5 bases). In germline, CDR1 is MNHEY, CDR2 SVGAGI. Trimming stripped 2 bases from V and 3 bases from J, with 17 bases between. The CDR3 length is 16 residues.